In its sample, the clone carrying this T cell receptor (beta chain) was seen a few times. The record originates from a study of cytomegalovirus exposure and HLA in healthy donors. The CDR3 extends over 13 amino acids. Germline values: CDR1 MNHNY, CDR2 SVGAGI (reference sequence). V was clipped by 5 bases and J by 4 bases, with 11 bases between them. PCR employed 60 Vbeta and 13 Jbeta primers. Clones were sequenced by immunoSEQ multiplex PCR, and TCRdb holds only the in-frame ones, with some missing. The sample carries 200,000 to 250,000 clones, around 86% recorded once. V usage is TRBV6-6 and J usage is TRBJ1-1; D call uncertain. Sequenced sample: PBMCs. The receptor was isolated from a woman between 50 and 59 years old in good health and CMV-seropositive. CDR3 sequence: CASSHQASTEAFF. The CDR3 coding sequence is TGTGCCAGCAGTCATCAGGCGAGCACTGAAGCTTTCTTT.